This TCR beta chain is from a study of blood T cell repertoires in COVID-19. Whole-study context: From the United States, Italy and Spain came samples of acute and convalescent COVID-19. Sample material is recorded as cDNA or gDNA derived from T cells, B-cell-depleted T cells, or PBMCs.

V trimming: 5 bases; J trimming: 1 base; junction bases outside the gene matches: 5. The CDR3 covers 15 residues. Germline CDR1 PRHDT, CDR2 FYEKMQ (reference sequence). Authors' analysis steps: How many nucleated cells were present was estimated from reference gene primer amplification. The method was immunoSEQ multiplex PCR; TCRdb's version includes in-frame clones alone and lacks a portion of them. Clone size and the V and J calls come from that table; the DNA yielded D and trimming. The data hold 150,000 or so clones, with less than 90% observed a single time. Sequenced input: peripheral blood. The source is a woman in her 70s with acute or convalescent COVID-19. The chain combines TRBV13 with TRBJ1-1; 9 nucleotides match TRBD1. The CDR3 region is CASSPGGQGNTEAFF. The CDR3 region has the DNA TGTGCCAGCAGCCCAGGGGGACAGGGGAACACTGAAGCTTTCTTT. Based on the CDR3 plus reference TRBV13 and TRBJ1-1, the full variable domain is AAGVIQSPRHLIKEKRETATLKCYPIPRHDTVYWYQQGPGQDPQFLISFYEKMQSDKGSIPDRFSAQQFSDYHSELNMSSLELGDSALYFCASSPGGQGNTEAFFGQGTRLTVV.